Listed below are T cell receptor beta chains from one sample, sequenced in a study of Graves' ophthalmopathy and Graves' hyperthyroidism. Via MiXCR, TCRdb re-called the multiplex PCR reads, giving one row per CDR3 protein. The data show 400,000 to 450,000 distinct CDR3 sequences, around 21% seen once. Sequenced: peripheral blood. These receptors all stem from a woman in her late teens or twenties with stable Graves' hyperthyroidism. Each CDR3 is given with its conserved first and last residue. A D gene is named only where the DNA matches it firmly. Size values are once, few and many counts, or a class for expanded clones, and some rows have none.

TRBJ2-7	many	.	TRBV20-1	TGCAGTGCTAGGCCTATTCGGTCCTACGAGCAGTACTTC	CSARPIRSYEQYF
TRBJ2-7	few	TRBD2	TRBV19	TGTGCCAGTAGTATCTCCGGGACTAGCGGCTCCTACGAGCAGTACTTC	CASSISGTSGSYEQYF
TRBJ1-1	.	.	TRBV19	TGTGCCAGTAGTATCCAGGGGTCAGCTTTCTTT	CASSIQGSAFF
TRBJ2-7	.	TRBD2	TRBV6-1	TGTGCCAGCAGGTCCCGGGGACTAGCTCTGGGAGAGCAGTACTTC	CASRSRGLALGEQYF
TRBJ2-1	.	TRBD2	TRBV9	TGTGCCAGCAGCGTGTGGGCGGGAGATGAGCAGTTCTTC	CASSVWAGDEQFF
TRBJ1-2	many	TRBD1	TRBV27	TGTGCCAGCAGTTTAGCCAGGGGGGTTGGCTACACCTTC	CASSLARGVGYTF
TRBJ2-7	.	TRBD2	TRBV6-5	TGTGCCAGCAGTTACCGTACCGGGACTAGCGGGAGCTACGAGCAGTACTTC	CASSYRTGTSGSYEQYF
TRBJ1-6	few	.	TRBV30	TGTGCCTACGGGACAAGGAATTCACCCCTCCACTTT	CAYGTRNSPLHF
TRBJ1-3	many	.	TRBV29-1	TGCAGCGTCTTAATCAACTCTGGAAACACCATATATTTT	CSVLINSGNTIYF
TRBJ2-5	many	.	TRBV20-1	TGCAGTGCTCCTAATGAGGTTGGGGAGACCCAGTACTTC	CSAPNEVGETQYF
TRBJ2-2	few	.	TRBV7-3	TGTGCCAGCAGTAGGGGGGGAACCACCGGGGAGCTGTTTTTT	CASSRGGTTGELFF
TRBJ1-1	many	.	TRBV28	TGTGCCAGCAGAGAAAGGAACACTGAAGCTTTCTTT	CASRERNTEAFF
TRBJ2-7	.	.	TRBV6-2/TRBV6-3	TGTGCCAGCAGTTACGGCAGAGGGATCTCCTACGAGCAGTACTTC	CASSYGRGISYEQYF
TRBJ2-5	.	TRBD2	TRBV11-3	TGTGCCAGCAGCTTACCACTACTAGCGTTGGAGAGGGAGACCCAGTACTTC	CASSLPLLALERETQYF
TRBJ2-7	.	.	TRBV6-5	TGTGCCAGCAGTTACTCAGGCATCGACGAGCAGTACTTC	CASSYSGIDEQYF
TRBJ1-2	many	.	TRBV12-3/TRBV12-4	TGTGCCAGCAGTTTAGAGACCTTCTATGGCTACACCTTC	CASSLETFYGYTF
TRBJ2-4	many	TRBD2	TRBV6-2/TRBV6-3	TGTGCCAGCAGTTTCCTGGGACTAGCGGGAGGACAGAAAAACATTAAGTACTTC	CASSFLGLAGGQKNIKYF
TRBJ2-5	many	.	TRBV12-3/TRBV12-4	TGTGCCAGCAGTTCCCCCTTATCCCAGTACTTC	CASSSPLSQYF
TRBJ1-1	.	.	TRBV11-2	TGTGCCAGCAGCTTAGATGGAAGGACAGCGGGGAAGGACACTGAAGCTTTCTTT	CASSLDGRTAGKDTEAFF
TRBJ1-2	many	.	TRBV2	TGTGCCAGCACCTGGGTGAGGGATGACTATGGCTACACCTTC	CASTWVRDDYGYTF
TRBJ2-7	many	.	TRBV5-6	TGTGCCAGCAGCCGAAGGTGGGGCTCTTCGGGCGAGCAGTACTTC	CASSRRWGSSGEQYF
TRBJ1-1	.	.	TRBV12-3/TRBV12-4	TGTGCCAGCACCTTGGACACTCGCGCCGAAGCTTTCTTT	CASTLDTRAEAFF
TRBJ2-2	many	TRBD1	TRBV20-1	TGCAGTGCTAGGGGACAGGGGGCTGACACCGGGGAGCTGTTTTTT	CSARGQGADTGELFF
TRBJ1-5	.	.	TRBV6-5	TGTGCCAGCAGTTACATCAAAGGTCAGCCTCAGCATTTT	CASSYIKGQPQHF
TRBJ2-7	many	TRBD2	TRBV6-1	TGTGCCAGCAGTGAAGCGAAGGGACTAGCGGGAGCCTACGAGCAGTACTTC	CASSEAKGLAGAYEQYF
TRBJ1-1	.	.	TRBV11-3	TGTGCCAGCAGCTTAGACTATTCGAACACTGAAGCTTGCTTT	CASSLDYSNTEACF
TRBJ1-2	many	.	TRBV6-5	TGTGCCAGCAGTTGGACCCCAGGGCGTGTCAGTGGCTACACCTTC	CASSWTPGRVSGYTF
TRBJ1-3	.	.	TRBV6-2/TRBV6-3	TGTGCCAGCATCAAGATGGCTGGAAACACCATATATTTT	CASIKMAGNTIYF
TRBJ1-1	few	.	TRBV11-3	TGTGCCAGCAGCTTAAGGGGTCCGGGGGGTGATGAAGCTTTCTTT	CASSLRGPGGDEAFF
TRBJ1-2	many	.	TRBV6-2/TRBV6-3	TGTGCCAGCAGTTACTCAGGGGCCCATAACTATGGCTACACCTTC	CASSYSGAHNYGYTF
TRBJ1-6	.	.	TRBV6-1	TGTGCCAGCAGTGGAGAGAGGAATTCACCCCTCCACTTT	CASSGERNSPLHF